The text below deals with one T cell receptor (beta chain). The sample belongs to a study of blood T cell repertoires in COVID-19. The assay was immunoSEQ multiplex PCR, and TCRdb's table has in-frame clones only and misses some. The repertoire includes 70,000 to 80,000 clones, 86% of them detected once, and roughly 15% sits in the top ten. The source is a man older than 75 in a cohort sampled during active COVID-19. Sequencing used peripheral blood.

CDR3 DNA sequence: TGTGCCATCAGAAGGGAGGGGTACGCAGAGCAGTACGTC. It translates to CAIRREGYAEQYV. This chain uses TRBV10-3 with TRBJ2-7; TRBD2 matches 7 bases. The V and J ends lost 6 bases and 7 bases, in that order; junction bases with no gene match: 9. Germline values: CDR1 ENHRY, CDR2 SYGVKD. CDR3 length equals 13 residues.